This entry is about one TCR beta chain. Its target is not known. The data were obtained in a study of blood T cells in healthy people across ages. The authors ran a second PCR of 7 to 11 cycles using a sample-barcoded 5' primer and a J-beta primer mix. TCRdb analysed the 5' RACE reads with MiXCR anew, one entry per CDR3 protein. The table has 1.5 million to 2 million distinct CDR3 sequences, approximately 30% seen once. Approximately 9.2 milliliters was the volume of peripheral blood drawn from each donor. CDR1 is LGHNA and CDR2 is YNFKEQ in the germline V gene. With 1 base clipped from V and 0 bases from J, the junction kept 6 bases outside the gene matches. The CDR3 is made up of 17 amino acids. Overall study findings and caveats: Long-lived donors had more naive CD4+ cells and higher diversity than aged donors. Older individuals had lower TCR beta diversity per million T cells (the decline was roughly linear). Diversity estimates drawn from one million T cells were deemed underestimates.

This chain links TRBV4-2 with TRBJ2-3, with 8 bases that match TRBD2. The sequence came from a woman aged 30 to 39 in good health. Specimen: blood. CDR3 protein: CASSQGLAGTSTDTQYF. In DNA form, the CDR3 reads TGTGCCAGCAGCCAAGGGTTAGCGGGGACTAGCACAGATACGCAGTATTTT.